This TCR beta chain was recovered during a study of CD8 T cells in Susac syndrome. Reverse transcription of about 0.5 to 1 ug RNA was carried out with random hexamers. The amplification used immunoSEQ multiplex PCR on TCR beta CDR3; it spanned 54 Vbeta and 13 Jbeta. Via MiXCR, TCRdb re-called the immunoSEQ multiplex PCR reads, giving one row per CDR3 protein. The table has about 430,000 distinct CDR3 sequences, more than 70% seen once. This CDR3 has 14 amino acids. Germline V gene lookup returns CDR1 SEHNR and CDR2 FQNEAQ (reference sequence). With 2 bases removed from V and 3 bases from J, the gap between germline ends came to 11 bases. This clonotype was seen once. The authors sequenced TCR beta from blood CD8+ and CD4+ T cells.

The sequenced sample was CD8+ T cells from PBMCs. The chain recombines TRBV7-9 with TRBJ2-7; D unclear. The origin of this receptor is a human donor with multiple sclerosis. In nucleotides, the CDR3 is TGTGCCAGCAGCTTAAGTGAGGTTATCTACGAGCAGTACTTC. Its translation: CASSLSEVIYEQYF.